Below are 16 T cell receptor beta chains sequenced from a single sample in a study of T cells after yellow fever vaccination. TCRdb reprocessed the 5' RACE reads via MiXCR and lists one record per CDR3 protein. This sample carries 95,000 to 100,000 distinct CDR3 sequences, 4.5% to 6% of them seen once, and the ten largest clones take roughly 41%. Specimen: CD8+ T cells sorted from PBMCs, collected 10 days after the yellow fever booster vaccination. The origin of the receptors is a young man who received the YFV17D yellow fever vaccine.

This clonotype was seen only a few times. The chain has TRBV27 and TRBJ2-7; no reliable D call. The CDR3 covers 14 residues. Trimming removed 5 bases at V and 1 base at J, with 12 bases between. Germline CDR1 reads MNHEY; CDR2 reads SMNVEV (reference sequence). The CDR3 DNA reads as TGTGCCAGCAGTCTTCGGCTTGGGTCCTACGAGCAGTACGTC. Amino acid sequence: CASSLRLGSYEQYV.

This clonotype was found many times. This chain uses TRBV6-2 or TRBV6-3 with TRBJ2-3, with D tentatively TRBD2 (6 bases). The V end was cut by 6 bases, the J end by 6 bases, with 22 bases between. The germline V gene has CDR1 MNHEY and CDR2 SVGEGT. The CDR3 has 16 residues. The CDR3 nucleotides read TGTGCCAGCAGCTATCCACCGGGACTCCGTTCCGATACGCAGTATTTT. This codes for CASSYPPGLRSDTQYF.

This clonotype was counted at least ten times. This CDR3 is CASSIPTADPNTGELFF. CDR3 nucleotide sequence: TGTGCCAGTAGTATACCGACAGCTGACCCGAACACCGGGGAGCTGTTTTTT. The chain joins TRBV19 to TRBJ2-2; a weak D match, TRBD1 (5 bases). Germline lookup yields CDR1 LNHDA and CDR2 SQIVND (reference sequence). The ends were cut back, 2 bases at V and 0 bases at J, with 13 bases in the middle. CDR3 length equals 17 residues.

This clonotype was recorded many times. CDR3 sequence (DNA): TGTGCCAGCAGCTTGGAACTACACTTTCTGGGTGGCTACACCTTC. Its protein product is CASSLELHFLGGYTF. The rearrangement uses TRBV5-6 and TRBJ1-2; no firm D call. The CDR3 is made up of 15 amino acids. V lost 0 bases and J lost 7, with 16 bases in between. The germline gives CDR1 SGHDT, CDR2 YYEEEE.

The chain recombines TRBV14 with TRBJ2-7; D might be TRBD2 (5 bases). The CDR3 contains 14 residues. V lost 0 bases and J 4 bases, leaving 10 bases between the germline ends. In germline, CDR1 is SGHDN, CDR2 FVKESK. The CDR3 region is CASSQDGRAYEQYV. CDR3 coding DNA: TGTGCCAGCAGCCAAGATGGGCGGGCGTACGAGCAGTACGTC.

This clonotype was seen more than once but under ten times. The chain joins TRBV5-1 to TRBJ2-3; TRBD2 aligns across 10 bases. Germline CDR1 reads SGHRS; CDR2 reads YFSETQ. V gave up 7 bases and J gave up 7 bases; unmatched junction bases: 6. The CDR3 is 13 amino acids. CDR3: CASLGTSDYTQYF. The CDR3 DNA sequence: TGCGCCAGCTTGGGGACTAGCGACTATACGCAGTATTTT.

This clonotype was seen repeatedly, ten times or more. The V and J genes are TRBV11-2 and TRBJ1-5; 7 bases match TRBD1. Germline V lookup: CDR1 SGHAT, CDR2 FQNNGV. The CDR3 is 13 residues long. V trimming: 4 bases; J trimming: 7 bases; junction bases outside the gene matches: 4. The CDR3 nucleotides are TGTGCCAGCAGCTACAGGGGTGGACAGCCCCAGCATTTT. Residues: CASSYRGGQPQHF.

The chain uses TRBV15 and TRBJ1-5, with 7 bases aligning to TRBD1. Germline loops: CDR1 LNHNV, CDR2 YYDKDF (reference sequence). CDR3 length: 16 residues. V was pared by 4 bases and J by 1 base, with 7 bases of the junction left unmatched. As DNA, the CDR3 is TGTGCCACCAGCACAACGACAGGGCGGAGCAATCAGCCCCAGCATTTT. It is translated as CATSTTTGRSNQPQHF.

This clonotype was detected a few times. This chain uses TRBV7-9 with TRBJ2-7; D is ambiguous. The CDR3 is made up of 14 amino acids. V lost 5 bases, J lost 6 bases, and 17 bases lay in between. The germline CDR1 and CDR2 sequences are SEHNR and FQNEAQ (reference sequence). The CDR3 nucleotides read TGTGCCAGCAGCCGCCCCGAAACTCCCGCCGAGCAGTACGTC. This sequence encodes CASSRPETPAEQYV.

This rearrangement joins TRBV7-9 to TRBJ2-7; D might be TRBD1 or TRBD2, each matching 5 bases. CDR1 is SEHNR and CDR2 is FQNEAQ in the germline V gene (reference sequence). The CDR3 totals 17 residues. Trimming removed 4 bases at V and 3 bases at J, with 22 bases between. This CDR3 is CASSSTGTLGLNYEQYV. The CDR3 DNA reads TGTGCCAGCAGCTCCACCGGGACCCTGGGGCTGAACTACGAGCAGTACGTC.

This clonotype has ten or more counts. The chain recombines TRBV7-9 with TRBJ2-1; D remains ambiguous. Trimming pared 3 bases from V and 10 bases from J, leaving 4 bases between. Germline assignment: CDR1 SEHNR and CDR2 FQNEAQ (reference sequence). This CDR3 is built from 10 residues. CDR3 sequence reads: CASSFREQFF. CDR3 coding DNA: TGTGCCAGCAGCTTCAGAGAGCAGTTCTTC.

In this sample, this clonotype turned up a few times. The J gene is TRBJ1-5, the V gene TRBV4-1, with a tentative D call TRBD1 (5 bases). Germline values: CDR1 MGHRA, CDR2 YSYEKL. Trimming cost V 0 bases and J 1 base, with 7 bases left between them. The CDR3 has 15 amino acids. The CDR3 DNA is TGCGCCAGCAGCCAAGAACGGGGGAGCAATCAGCCCCAGCATTTT. Its protein is CASSQERGSNQPQHF.

This clonotype was observed a handful of times. V gene TRBV29-1 combines with J gene TRBJ2-5, with D possibly matching TRBD1 (6 bases). The ends were cut back, 6 bases at V and 5 bases at J, with 16 bases in the middle. CDR1 and CDR2 (germline): SQVTM, ANQGSEA. There are 13 residues in the CDR3. The CDR3 is CSVDTGMGETQYF. The CDR3 nucleotides read TGCAGCGTCGACACAGGGATGGGGGAGACCCAGTACTTC.

There are a few counts of this clonotype. V and J are TRBV7-3 and TRBJ2-1; 13 nucleotides agree with TRBD2. Germline-derived CDR1 and CDR2 are SGHTA and FQGTGA. Unmatched junction bases numbered 10, after V lost 1 base and J lost 10 bases. There are 17 residues in the CDR3. The CDR3 sequence is CASSLNPGLAGDGEQFF. The CDR3 nucleotides are TGTGCCAGCAGCTTAAACCCAGGACTAGCGGGGGATGGGGAGCAGTTCTTC.

The V and J genes are TRBV4-2 and TRBJ2-3; D could derive from TRBD1 or TRBD2 (5 bases each). The CDR3 is made up of 13 amino acids. The V and J ends lost 7 bases and 1 base respectively, with 9 bases between them. Germline loops: CDR1 LGHNA, CDR2 YNFKEQ. CDR3 amino acids: CASTGLGTDTQYF. The CDR3 DNA is TGTGCCAGCACGGGGCTGGGCACAGATACGCAGTATTTT.

This sequence joins TRBV7-9 and TRBJ1-2; D remains unclear. Germline V gene sequence: CDR1 SEHNR, CDR2 FQNEAQ (reference sequence). Trimming removed 5 bases from V and 5 bases from J, with 15 bases in between. The CDR3 contains 14 residues. The CDR3 DNA follows: TGTGCCAGCAGCCCCAGCTTGGACGGGTATGGCTACACCTTC. It translates to CASSPSLDGYGYTF.